These T cell receptor beta chains were read from a single sample in a study of blood T cells in healthy people across ages. A single record per CDR3 protein comes from TCRdb applying MiXCR to the 5' RACE reads. The table lists 790,000 or so distinct CDR3 sequences, about 61% of them singletons. The sequenced material came from blood. These TCRs come from a man aged 35 to 55 in good health. Both conserved end residues are part of each CDR3. D genes are given only for firm matches. Not all rows give a size; the values are once, few, many and, for expanded clones, a class.

D	V	J	size	DNA	CDR3
NA	TRBV20-1	TRBJ1-4	few	TGCAGTGCTAGAGGCGGGCCCACTAATGAAAAACTGTTTTTT	CSARGGPTNEKLFF
NA	TRBV12-3/TRBV12-4	TRBJ2-1	NA	TGTGCCAGCAGTTTAGTTGAACCTAGGACTCCTTCCAATGAGCAGTTCTTC	CASSLVEPRTPSNEQFF
NA	TRBV14	TRBJ2-5	NA	TGTGCCAGCAGCCATGGATGGGAGACCCAGTACTTC	CASSHGWETQYF
NA	TRBV28	TRBJ2-4	NA	TGTGCCAGCAGTTTCCTGACAGGAGGAGCCAAAAACATTCAGTACTTC	CASSFLTGGAKNIQYF
NA	TRBV6-1	TRBJ2-4	few	TGTGCCAGCTCAGGGGACCTAGCCAAAAACATTCAGTACTTC	CASSGDLAKNIQYF
NA	TRBV6-2/TRBV6-3	TRBJ1-1	NA	TGTGCCAGCAGTTACTCGGACAGACACAGTGAAGCTTTCTTT	CASSYSDRHSEAFF
TRBD2	TRBV29-1	TRBJ2-1	NA	TGCAGCGTTGACCAATTTAGCGGGAGCTCGTCTAACGATGAGCAGTTCTTC	CSVDQFSGSSSNDEQFF
TRBD2	TRBV28	TRBJ2-1	NA	TGTGCCAGCAGTCCGACTACGGGGACTAGCGGGACCACCCATAGAGGGAATGAGCAGTTCTTC	CASSPTTGTSGTTHRGNEQFF
NA	TRBV3-1	TRBJ1-2	NA	TGTGCCAGCAGCCAAGATCACGTAGAGAATGGCTACACCTTC	CASSQDHVENGYTF
TRBD1	TRBV29-1	TRBJ2-7	NA	TGCAGCGTTGATAGCGAAGGGACAGGGATTATGGGAACCTACGAGCAGTACTTC	CSVDSEGTGIMGTYEQYF
NA	TRBV9	TRBJ2-1	few	TGTGCCAGCAGCGTAGCCCGGGGTACCTACAATGATCAGTTCTTC	CASSVARGTYNDQFF
NA	TRBV5-1	TRBJ1-2	few	TGCGCCAGCAGCATGGACTTCGTAGATGGCTACACCTTC	CASSMDFVDGYTF
NA	TRBV4-2	TRBJ2-1	NA	TGTGCCAGCAGCCAACAAACAAGGGAGGAGCAGTTCTTC	CASSQQTREEQFF
NA	TRBV7-2	TRBJ2-7	NA	TGTGCCAGCAGCCTACAAACTTCATACAGGGTTACAGCCTACGAGCAGTACTTC	CASSLQTSYRVTAYEQYF
TRBD1	TRBV20-1	TRBJ1-2	few	TGCAGTGCTAAGCGTCAGGGGGCGAACTATGGCTACACCTTC	CSAKRQGANYGYTF
NA	TRBV15	TRBJ2-1	NA	TGTGCCACCAGCAGTGTGGGAGGCGATGAGCAGTTCTTC	CATSSVGGDEQFF
TRBD2	TRBV20-1	TRBJ2-1	NA	TGCAGTGCTAGTCGCGCGGGGGGTCCTTTCTACAATGAGCAGTTCTTC	CSASRAGGPFYNEQFF
NA	TRBV20-1	TRBJ2-3	NA	TGCAATGCACGAAACAGGGTTTTCTACACAGATACGCAGTATTTT	CNARNRVFYTDTQYF
NA	TRBV20-1	TRBJ2-3	once	TGCAGTGCAGTCAAGGGAGATACGCAGTATTTT	CSAVKGDTQYF
TRBD1	TRBV7-8	TRBJ1-2	NA	TGTGCCAGCAGCTTAGGGGGGACAGTCTATGGCTACACCTTC	CASSLGGTVYGYTF
NA	TRBV27	TRBJ1-2	NA	TGTGCCAGCAGTTTCAAGGGGTATGGCTACACCTTC	CASSFKGYGYTF
NA	TRBV4-2	TRBJ2-5	few	TGTGCCAGCAGCCAAGATCCCCTAGTAGGAGAGACCCAGTACTTC	CASSQDPLVGETQYF
NA	TRBV7-6	TRBJ1-3	NA	TGTGCCAGCAGCTCGTCTCCGGCGGGGTACGGAAACACCATATATTTT	CASSSSPAGYGNTIYF
NA	TRBV6-2/TRBV6-3	TRBJ2-5	NA	TGTGCCAGCAGTTACCTTCCGATTAACATCCAACCCAACGGGGAGACCCAGTACTTC	CASSYLPINIQPNGETQYF
NA	TRBV28	TRBJ1-2	NA	TGTGCCAGCAGCCCCGGACGGGACGGGGACTATGGCTACACCTTC	CASSPGRDGDYGYTF
NA	TRBV29-1	TRBJ2-5	NA	TGCAGCGCCGGAGCGGGCCAAGAGACCCAGTACTTC	CSAGAGQETQYF
TRBD1	TRBV12-3/TRBV12-4	TRBJ1-5	NA	TGTGCCAGCAGTGATACGGGACAGAACAATCAGCCCCAGCATTTT	CASSDTGQNNQPQHF
NA	TRBV20-1	TRBJ2-2	NA	TGCAGTGCTAGAGACATGACGAACACCGGGGAGCTGTTTTTT	CSARDMTNTGELFF
NA	TRBV27	TRBJ2-3	few	TGTGCCAGCAGGAATACAGGCACAGATACGCAGTATTTT	CASRNTGTDTQYF
NA	TRBV11-2	TRBJ1-2	few	TGTGCCAGCAGCCCAGACGGCCTACCGCATGGCTACACCTTC	CASSPDGLPHGYTF
TRBD2	TRBV4-2	TRBJ2-1	few	TGTGCCAGCAGCCTGGAGACTAGCGGATACAATGAGCAGTTCTTC	CASSLETSGYNEQFF
NA	TRBV6-5	TRBJ2-7	NA	TGTGCCAGCAGTTACTCGACCGGCCCTGGGAACAATGAGCAGTACTTC	CASSYSTGPGNNEQYF
NA	TRBV12-5	TRBJ2-7	few	TGTGCTAGTGGTTTGTCACCGGGACTCAGATACGAGCAGTACTTC	CASGLSPGLRYEQYF
NA	TRBV7-3	TRBJ1-1	NA	TGTGCCAGCAGTGGGACCCCCGGGGTGAACACTGAAGCTTTCTTT	CASSGTPGVNTEAFF
NA	TRBV6-1	TRBJ1-5	once	TGTGCCAGCTCTTTCAGCAGGGGCAATCAGCCCCAGCATTTT	CASSFSRGNQPQHF
NA	TRBV7-2	TRBJ2-7	NA	TGTGCCAGCAGCCTAGACAGTGGACCCTACGAGCAGTACTTC	CASSLDSGPYEQYF
TRBD1	TRBV20-1	TRBJ2-3	NA	TGCAGTGCGGGGGACAGGGAGGGAGCCACAGATACGCAGTATTTT	CSAGDREGATDTQYF
NA	TRBV18	TRBJ1-5	NA	TGTGCCAGCTCATCTACCCCCGGCAATCAGCCCCAGCATTTT	CASSSTPGNQPQHF
TRBD2	TRBV28	TRBJ2-7	NA	TGTGCCAGCAGTCTGCGGACTAGCGGGTCTAGGAGATACGAGCAGTACTTC	CASSLRTSGSRRYEQYF
NA	TRBV27	TRBJ2-7	once	TGTGCCAGCAGTCAACTTTGGGGGCGAGGGAGGATCCCCCACGAGCAGTACTTC	CASSQLWGRGRIPHEQYF
TRBD1	TRBV7-9	TRBJ2-6	NA	TGTGCCAGCAGCCCCATTGGGACAGGGGCATCTGGGGCCAACGTCCTGACTTTC	CASSPIGTGASGANVLTF